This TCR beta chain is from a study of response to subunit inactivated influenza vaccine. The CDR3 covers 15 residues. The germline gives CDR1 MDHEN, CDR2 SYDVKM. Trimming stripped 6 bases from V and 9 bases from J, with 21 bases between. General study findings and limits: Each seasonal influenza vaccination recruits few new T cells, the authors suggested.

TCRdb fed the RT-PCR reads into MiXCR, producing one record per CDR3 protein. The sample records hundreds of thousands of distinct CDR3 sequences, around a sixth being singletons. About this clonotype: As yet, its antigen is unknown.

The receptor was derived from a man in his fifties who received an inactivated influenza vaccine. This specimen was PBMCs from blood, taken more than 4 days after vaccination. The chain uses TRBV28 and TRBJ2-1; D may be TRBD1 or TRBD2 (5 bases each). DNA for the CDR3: TGTGCCAGCAGCTTGGGGCAGGGAGTTTGGAGTGAGCAGTTCTTC. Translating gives CASSLGQGVWSEQFF.